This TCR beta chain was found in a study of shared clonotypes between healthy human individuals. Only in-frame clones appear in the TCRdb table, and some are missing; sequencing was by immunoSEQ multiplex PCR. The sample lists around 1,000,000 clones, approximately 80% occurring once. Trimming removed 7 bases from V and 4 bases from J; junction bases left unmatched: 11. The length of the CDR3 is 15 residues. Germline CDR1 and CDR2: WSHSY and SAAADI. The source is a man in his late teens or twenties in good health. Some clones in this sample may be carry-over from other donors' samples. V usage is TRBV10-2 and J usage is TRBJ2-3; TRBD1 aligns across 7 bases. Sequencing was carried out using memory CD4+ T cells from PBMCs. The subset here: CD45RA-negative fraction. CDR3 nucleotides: TGCGCCAGCACCCTCGAGGGGGCAAGAGCAGATACGCAGTATTTT. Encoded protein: CASTLEGARADTQYF.